These 3 T cell receptor beta chains were sequenced from one sample in a study of T cells in women clearing cervical HPV infection. Profiled with immunoSEQ multiplex PCR; TCRdb holds only in-frame clones, not every one. This sample's table reports more than 30,000 clones. Sequencing was done on a sample of blood buffy coat. The receptors were gathered from a woman between 18 and 75 years old with a cervical HPV16 infection that either progressed to CIN3+ or cleared (not recorded which).

On this clone itself: The read terminates 3 residues ahead of where the CDR3 ends, so the germline J gene completes it. The V gene is TRBV30, the J gene TRBJ2-4, with D maybe TRBD1 (5 bases). There are 12 residues in the CDR3. CDR1 and CDR2 from the germline V gene are GTSNPN and SVGIG (reference sequence). The CDR3 protein is CAWRGDSDGQYF. The part of the CDR3 DNA that was read is TGTGCCTGGAGAGGGGATTCGGATGGT.

Comments on this clone: The sequenced fragment ends 3 residues before the CDR3 boundary, so the rest is inferred from the germline J gene. This rearrangement joins TRBV6-2 or TRBV6-3 to TRBJ1-2; D not resolved. The CDR3 length is 15 residues. The germline V gene has CDR1 MNHEY and CDR2 SVGEGT. CDR3 region: CASSYAQTKAYDYTF. CDR3 DNA, as far as it was read: TGTGCCAGCAGTTACGCCCAGACAAAGGCCTACGAC.

Concerning this clone itself: The CDR3 end falls 3 residues outside the read, so it is completed with the germline J gene. The chain links TRBV9 to TRBJ1-5; tentative D call: TRBD1 (6 bases). This CDR3 spans 14 amino acids. Trimming took 3 bases from V and 1 from J, leaving 8 bases between them. In germline, CDR1 is SGDLS, CDR2 YYNGEE. The CDR3 loop is CASSAGVSNQPQHF. The sequenced CDR3 bases are TGTGCCAGCAGCGCAGGGGTGAGCAATCAGCCC.